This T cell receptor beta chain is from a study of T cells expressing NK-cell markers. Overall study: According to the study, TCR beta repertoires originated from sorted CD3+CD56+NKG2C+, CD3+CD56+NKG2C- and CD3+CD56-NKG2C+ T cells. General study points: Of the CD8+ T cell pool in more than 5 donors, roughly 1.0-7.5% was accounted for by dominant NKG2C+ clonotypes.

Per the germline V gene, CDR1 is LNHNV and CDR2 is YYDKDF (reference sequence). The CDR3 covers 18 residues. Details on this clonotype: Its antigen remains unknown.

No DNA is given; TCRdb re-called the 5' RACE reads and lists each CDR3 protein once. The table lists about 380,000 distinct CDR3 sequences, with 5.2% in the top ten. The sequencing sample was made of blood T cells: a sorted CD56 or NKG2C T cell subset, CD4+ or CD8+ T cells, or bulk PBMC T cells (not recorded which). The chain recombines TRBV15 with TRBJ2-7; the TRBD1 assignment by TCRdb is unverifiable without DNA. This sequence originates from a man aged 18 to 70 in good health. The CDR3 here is CATSRDLRQGLSAYEQYF. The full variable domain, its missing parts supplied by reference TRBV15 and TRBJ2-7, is DAMVIQNPRYQVTQFGKPVTLSCSQTLNHNVMYWYQQKSSQAPKLLFHYYDKDFNNEADTPDNFQSRRPNTSFCFLDIRSPGLGDTAMYLCATSRDLRQGLSAYEQYFGPGTRLTVT.